The 7 T cell receptor beta chains listed next were all sequenced from one sample in a study of shared clonotypes between healthy human individuals. Generated by immunoSEQ multiplex PCR, the TCRdb table keeps only in-frame clones and is missing some. Of around 2.5 million clones listed, roughly 93% are singletons. Sequenced input: naive CD4+ T cells from PBMCs. This sample's subset: CD45RA+ positively selected. The receptors shown here come from a man between 18 and 29 years old in good health. Some clones in this sample may be carry-over from other donors' samples.

The rearrangement uses TRBV30 and TRBJ2-7; 9 bases map to TRBD2. CDR3 size: 15 residues. The trim removed 0 bases at V and 1 base at J, leaving 4 bases unmatched. Germline CDR1 is GTSNPN and CDR2 is SVGIG (reference sequence). The CDR3 sequence is CAWSVRLAGSYEQYF. The CDR3 DNA follows: TGTGCCTGGAGTGTACGGCTAGCGGGGTCCTACGAGCAGTACTTC. Drawing the rest from reference TRBV30 and TRBJ2-7, the complete variable domain is SQTIHQWPATLVQPVGSPLSLECTVEGTSNPNLYWYRQAAGRGLQLLFYSVGIGQISSEVPQNLSASRPQDRQFILSSKKLLLSDSGFYLCAWSVRLAGSYEQYFGPGTRLTVT.

About this clone: A read error may produce the germline difference seen at one junction end. The sample contains more than one DNA sequence encoding this CDR3. This chain's CDR3 is CASTPGTYGYTF. CDR3 nucleotide sequence: TGTGCTAGCACCCCCGGGACATATGGCTACACCTTC. V and J are TRBV6-5 and TRBJ1-2; tentative D call: TRBD1 (6 bases). Germline V gives CDR1 MNHEY, CDR2 SVGAGI. This CDR3 region has 12 residues.

This chain joins TRBV5-6 and TRBJ2-5, with 10 bases identical to TRBD1. Germline V lookup: CDR1 SGHDT, CDR2 YYEEEE. The CDR3 extends over 15 amino acids. The J segment lost 0 bases and the V segment lost 4 bases, leaving 3 bases of the junction unmatched. The CDR3, as DNA: TGTGCCAGCAGCCGGGACAGGGGTTACCAAGAGACCCAGTACTTC. This gives the protein CASSRDRGYQETQYF. Based on the CDR3 plus reference TRBV5-6 and TRBJ2-5, the full variable domain is DAGVTQSPTHLIKTRGQQVTLRCSPKSGHDTVSWYQQALGQGPQFIFQYYEEEERQRGNFPDRFSGHQFPNYSSELNVNALLLGDSALYLCASSRDRGYQETQYFGPGTRLLVL.

This chain connects TRBV5-1 to TRBJ1-5, with no clear D. CDR3 length equals 13 residues. V gave up 4 bases and J gave up 5 bases, with 10 bases separating them. CDR1 and CDR2 from the germline V gene are SGHRS and YFSETQ. CDR3 protein: CASSPEGHQPQHF. In DNA form, the CDR3 reads TGCGCCAGCAGCCCCGAAGGGCATCAGCCCCAGCATTTT.

The CDR3 DNA follows: TGTGCCAGTAGTATACGTGGGACTAGCGTCAGCACAGATACGCAGTATTTT. Its protein product is CASSIRGTSVSTDTQYF. The chain carries TRBV19 and TRBJ2-3; 10 bases align to TRBD2. This CDR3 spans 17 amino acids. CDR1 is LNHDA, CDR2 SQIVND, per germline (reference sequence). V shed 2 bases, J shed 0 bases, and the junction held 5 bases outside the gene matches. The full variable domain, rest sourced from reference TRBV19 and TRBJ2-3, is DGGITQSPKYLFRKEGQNVTLSCEQNLNHDAMYWYRQDPGQGLRLIYYSQIVNDFQKGDIAEGYSVSREKKESFPLTVTSAQKNPTAFYLCASSIRGTSVSTDTQYFGPGTRLTVL.

The chain carries TRBV6-5 and TRBJ2-7; D is tentatively TRBD1 or TRBD2 (6 bases each). CDR3 length equals 15 residues. Germline lookup yields CDR1 MNHEY and CDR2 SVGAGI. V lost 7 bases, J lost 1 base, and 17 bases lay in between. The CDR3 bases are TGTGCCAGCAACACGGGGGACATAGCTTCCTACGAGCAGTACTTC. It translates to CASNTGDIASYEQYF.

The V gene is TRBV6-5, the J gene TRBJ2-1, with unresolved D. CDR1 and CDR2 from the germline V gene are MNHEY and SVGAGI. The CDR3 runs 14 residues. V dropped 8 bases and J dropped 5 bases, with 16 bases sitting between them. DNA for the CDR3: TGTGCCAGCCATCGAGTTAGGGATAACAATGAGCAGTTCTTC. It translates to CASHRVRDNNEQFF.